The 6 T cell receptor beta chains reported below all come from one sample, sequenced in a study of beta chain features in type 1 diabetes. The whole isolated RNA underwent reverse transcription, so sequencing captured expressed TCRB transcripts. Sequencing used immunoSEQ multiplex PCR; TCRdb keeps in-frame clones, though not all of them. The sample shows nearly 700,000 clones, 10% to 15% of them seen only once. Antigens of these TCRs are unknown. Overall study findings and caveats: Shortening that was moderate but significant affected the TCRB CDR3s of Type 1 diabetes patients in all four CD4+ subsets.

Material for sequencing was naive CD4+ T cells from blood. These receptors were obtained from a man aged 18 to 29 with type 1 diabetes.

This clone has a handful of counts. This chain links TRBV7-9 with TRBJ2-2, with unresolved D. V was clipped by 1 base and J by 5 bases, with 8 bases between them. The CDR3 extends over 14 amino acids. CDR1 SEHNR and CDR2 FQNEAQ come from the germline V gene (reference sequence). The CDR3: CASSLVVETGELFF. The DNA of the CDR3 is TGTGCCAGCAGCTTAGTCGTCGAGACCGGGGAGCTGTTTTTT.

The chain links TRBV10-3 to TRBJ2-7; the D is unclear. Trimming stripped 3 bases from V and 2 bases from J, with 14 bases between. The germline V gene has CDR1 ENHRY and CDR2 SYGVKD. This CDR3 has 15 residues. The CDR3 is CAISDIGSRTYEQYF. CDR3 nucleotides: TGTGCCATCAGTGATATCGGCAGTAGGACCTACGAGCAGTACTTC.

This clone was recorded a few times. The rearrangement joins TRBV7-7 to TRBJ1-5; TRBD1 matches at 8 bases. Trimming took 4 bases from V and 4 from J; bases not matched to a gene: 6. The CDR3 consists of 15 residues. The germline gives CDR1 SSHAT, CDR2 FNYEAQ (reference sequence). The DNA for the CDR3 is TGTGCCAGCAGCTCCGTGGACAGGGCGAATCAGCCCCAGCATTTT. Protein: CASSSVDRANQPQHF.

The chain joins TRBV27 to TRBJ1-1; D call uncertain. The CDR3 runs 13 residues. Trimming took off 5 bases at V and 11 bases at J, with 18 bases between the two ends. CDR1 is MNHEY and CDR2 is SMNVEV in the germline V gene (reference sequence). The CDR3 loop reads CASSPEGGARAFF. CDR3 in DNA: TGTGCCAGCAGTCCCGAGGGTGGAGCCCGGGCTTTCTTT.

This clone was observed a handful of times. The gene calls are TRBV4-1 and TRBJ2-2; D might be TRBD1 or TRBD2, each matching 6 bases. CDR3 length: 15 amino acids. Germline V gives CDR1 MGHRA, CDR2 YSYEKL. Between the trimmed V and J ends, which lost 4 bases and 4 bases, there was a span of 13 bases. CDR3 sequence: CASSLWGAGTGELFF. DNA of the CDR3: TGCGCCAGCAGCCTATGGGGGGCCGGCACCGGGGAGCTGTTTTTT.

V and J are TRBV28 and TRBJ1-1; D remains unclear. The germline CDR1 and CDR2 sequences are MDHEN and SYDVKM. This CDR3 contains 12 residues. The ends were cut back, 2 bases at V and 1 base at J, with 2 bases in the middle. The CDR3 reads CASSLKNTEAFF. The CDR3 nucleotides are TGTGCCAGCAGTTTAAAGAACACTGAAGCTTTCTTT.